This T cell receptor beta chain was captured in a study of T cell repertoires in cytomegalovirus infection. About the study: From public TCR beta signatures came an indication of both CMV infection and matching HLA type.

CDR1 and CDR2 (germline): SGHTS, YDEGEE. CDR3 length equals 16 residues. V shed 4 bases and J 4 bases; nucleotides not matched to a gene: 13. In TCRdb, the reads were re-called with MiXCR into one record per CDR3 protein. Among 700,000 to 850,000 distinct CDR3 sequences listed, roughly 33% were seen once. The study's findings and limits: The ex vivo response was dominated by HLA-C-restricted CMV-specific TCR beta clonotypes.

This clonotype was recorded a few times. The antigen is unknown. The sample was cultured CD8+ T cells from PBMCs, taken from culture after CMV antigen stimulation. This clonotype was obtained from a human donor in good health (CMV status not recorded). Some clones in this sample may be carry-over from other donors' samples. The gene calls are TRBV5-8 and TRBJ2-5; 7 bases map to TRBD1. CDR3 residues: CASSPTDRAARETQYF. The DNA for the CDR3 is TGTGCCAGCAGCCCCACTGACAGGGCTGCAAGAGAGACCCAGTACTTC.